The 7 T cell receptor beta chains presented below share a single source sample, sequenced in a study of T cells in Graves' hyperthyroidism and ophthalmopathy. RNA transcripts served as the template for amplifying TCR beta CDR3 regions. With the HTBI primer set, the TCR CDR3 went through a first round of RT-PCR. One entry per CDR3 protein results from TCRdb running MiXCR on the multiplex PCR reads. The repertoire has hundreds of thousands of distinct CDR3 sequences, 14% to 15% of them found once; the top ten carry approximately 4.2%. The sample consisted of blood. All receptors come from a middle-aged woman with Graves' ophthalmopathy.

This clonotype was seen at least ten times. The chain couples TRBV2 to TRBJ2-2, with TRBD2 matching 10 bases. CDR3 length equals 14 residues. V was clipped by 6 bases and J by 6 bases; unmatched bases: 4. CDR1 and CDR2 (germline): SNHLY, FYNNEI. The CDR3 loop reads CASSPSGRAGELFF. Written as DNA, the CDR3 is TGTGCCAGCAGCCCGAGCGGGAGGGCCGGGGAGCTGTTTTTT.

The table lists this clonotype with many counts. V and J are TRBV28 and TRBJ1-3; tentatively, D is TRBD1 (5 bases). From germline, CDR1 is MDHEN and CDR2 SYDVKM. V lost 5 bases to trimming and J lost 4 bases, with 9 bases between them. CDR3 length equals 13 residues. CDR3 in DNA: TGTGCCAGCAGTCCCCGGGGGGGAAACACCATATATTTT. It yields the protein CASSPRGGNTIYF.

This clonotype was counted many times. The chain couples TRBV6-1 to TRBJ2-7; 8 nucleotides line up with TRBD2. Trimming at V came to 6 bases and at J to 0 bases, leaving 7 bases not matched to a gene. CDR3 length equals 15 residues. CDR1 and CDR2 from the germline V gene are MNHNS and SASEGT. CDR3 residues: CASRVDSGSSYEQYF. CDR3 sequence (DNA): TGTGCCAGCAGGGTCGACAGCGGGAGCTCCTACGAGCAGTACTTC.

This clonotype was recorded at least ten times. The chain couples TRBV12-3 or TRBV12-4 to TRBJ2-7; 8 bases align to TRBD2. After removal of 1 base from V and 6 bases from J, the junction contained 8 bases not matched to a gene. The length of the CDR3 is 15 residues. The CDR3 DNA is TGTGCCAGCAGTTTAGTCGGGAGGGCCCTCGGCGAGCAGTACTTC. The encoded protein is CASSLVGRALGEQYF.

This clonotype was seen a handful of times. This chain links TRBV2 with TRBJ2-2, with 7 bases lining up with TRBD1. The CDR3 totals 16 residues. Germline CDR1 reads SNHLY; CDR2 reads FYNNEI. After removal of 4 bases from V and 1 base from J, the junction contained 6 bases not matched to a gene. The CDR3 DNA follows: TGTGCCAGCAGTGCGCAGGGGGAAAAGAACACCGGGGAGCTGTTTTTT. It is translated as CASSAQGEKNTGELFF. Filled out from reference TRBV2 and TRBJ2-2, the complete variable domain reads EPEVTQTPSHQVTQMGQEVILRCVPISNHLYFYWYRQILGQKVEFLVSFYNNEISEKSEIFDDQFSVERPDGSNFTLKIRSTKLEDSAMYFCASSAQGEKNTGELFFGEGSRLTVL.

In regard to this clonotype: A much bigger clone sits one base away, suggesting this may be a read error. The chain carries TRBV29-1 and TRBJ1-1; no firm D call. Looked up from germline, CDR1 is SQVTM and CDR2 is ANQGSEA. The CDR3 has 13 residues. CDR3 nucleotides: TGCAGCGTTGAAGGTGAGTGGGCAGCTGAAGCTTCCTTT. Its protein product is CSVEGEWAAEASF.

The rearrangement joins TRBV6-2 or TRBV6-3 to TRBJ2-7, with 13 positions matching TRBD2. The CDR3 extends over 17 amino acids. Losses at the gene ends were 5 bases for V and 5 bases for J; bases not matched to a gene: 12. The germline CDR1 and CDR2 sequences are MNHEY and SVGEGT. As DNA, the CDR3 is TGTGCCAGCAGTCCTACGCCCCCGGGGACTAGCGGGGACGAGCAGTACTTC. It is translated as CASSPTPPGTSGDEQYF.